These 18 T cell receptor beta chains share one sample of origin, sequenced in a study of T cell repertoires in cytomegalovirus infection. Their antigens remain unidentified. In TCRdb, the reads were re-called with MiXCR into one record per CDR3 protein. The table records about 920,000 distinct CDR3 sequences, 31% of them present only once. Specimen: cultured CD8+ T cells from PBMCs, collected from culture after CMV antigen stimulation. These receptors were obtained from a human donor in good health (CMV status not recorded). Some clones in this sample may be carry-over from other donors' samples.

This clonotype was found a few times. The chain combines TRBV5-8 with TRBJ2-6; TRBD2 is a possible D gene (7 bases). The V end lost 9 bases, the J end lost 4 bases, and 17 bases lay between the germline ends. The V gene's germline CDR1 is SGHTS and CDR2 YDEGEE. CDR3 length equals 15 residues. Here the CDR3 DNA reads TGTGCCAACCCTGGGGGGGCGTGGGGGGCCAACGTCCTGACTTTC. It codes for CANPGGAWGANVLTF.

The chain has TRBV7-8 and TRBJ1-2; TRBD1 is a possible D gene (6 bases). The V end was cut by 1 base, the J end by 8 bases, with 17 bases between. The CDR3 totals 15 residues. Germline values: CDR1 SGHVS, CDR2 FQNEAQ. CDR3 sequence (DNA): TGTGCCAGCAGCTTAGGTTGGACAGATGCCTGGGGCTACACCTTC. This encodes CASSLGWTDAWGYTF.

This clonotype showed up many times. The chain has TRBV7-2 and TRBJ2-1, with D possibly TRBD2 on 6 matching bases. Germline CDR1 is SGHTA and CDR2 is FQGNSA. The CDR3 extends over 18 amino acids. Trimming pared 5 bases from V and 2 bases from J, leaving 22 bases between. This CDR3 is CASSPVSGASPTYNEQFF. CDR3 sequence (DNA): TGTGCCAGCAGCCCAGTCTCGGGAGCCTCACCCACCTACAATGAGCAGTTCTTC. Variable domain in full (rest from reference TRBV7-2 and TRBJ2-1): GAGVSQSPSNKVTEKGKDVELRCDPISGHTALYWYRQSLGQGLEFLIYFQGNSAPDKSGLPSDRFSAERTGGSVSTLTIQRTQQEDSAVYLCASSPVSGASPTYNEQFFGPGTRLTVL.

This clonotype was counted between two and nine times. This rearrangement joins TRBV7-9 to TRBJ2-3, with D possibly TRBD2 on 7 matching bases. CDR1 and CDR2 (germline): SEHNR, FQNEAQ (reference sequence). V lost 1 base and J lost 0, with 14 bases in between. The CDR3 is made up of 17 amino acids. CDR3 sequence: CASSLVSGGHSTDTQYF. DNA for the CDR3: TGTGCCAGCAGCTTAGTATCGGGGGGACATAGCACAGATACGCAGTATTTT. Full variable domain (outside the CDR3, taken from reference TRBV7-9 and TRBJ2-3): DTGVSQNPRHKITKRGQNVTFRCDPISEHNRLYWYRQTLGQGPEFLTYFQNEAQLEKSRLLSDRFSAERPKGSFSTLEIQRTEQGDSAMYLCASSLVSGGHSTDTQYFGPGTRLTVL.

This clonotype was counted a few times. V usage is TRBV6-5 and J usage is TRBJ1-6, with D hard to call. Germline V gene data show CDR1 as MNHEY and CDR2 as SVGAGI. The V gene lost 0 bases and the J gene lost 6 bases, with 3 bases spanning the gap. The CDR3 has 13 residues. The CDR3 DNA reads TGTGCCAGCAGTTACTCCCCTAATTCACCCCTCCACTTT. This encodes CASSYSPNSPLHF.

The sample holds one count of this clonotype. This chain uses TRBV20-1 with TRBJ2-2, with 10 positions matching TRBD2. Per germline, CDR1 DFQATT and CDR2 SNEGSKA (reference sequence). Trimming removed 8 bases from V and 3 bases from J; junction bases left unmatched: 6. The CDR3 sequence is 14 residues long. CDR3 nucleotide sequence: TGCAGTTCTCGGAGCGGGGGGGACACCGGGGAGCTGTTTTTT. Translating gives CSSRSGGDTGELFF.

This clonotype has only a few counts. The gene calls are TRBV7-9 and TRBJ1-5, with D unclear. The germline V gene has CDR1 SEHNR and CDR2 FQNEAQ (reference sequence). The CDR3 sequence is 12 residues long. V was pared by 1 base and J by 10 bases, with 8 bases between. The CDR3 nucleotides are TGTGCCAGCAGCTTAGGAGGTTACCCCCAGCATTTT. Its translation is CASSLGGYPQHF. Together with reference TRBV7-9 and TRBJ1-5, the CDR3 gives the full variable domain: DTGVSQNPRHKITKRGQNVTFRCDPISEHNRLYWYRQTLGQGPEFLTYFQNEAQLEKSRLLSDRFSAERPKGSFSTLEIQRTEQGDSAMYLCASSLGGYPQHFGDGTRLSIL.

In its sample, this clonotype was seen many times. V gene TRBV7-2 combines with J gene TRBJ2-3; D may be TRBD2 (5 bases). The germline gives CDR1 SGHTA, CDR2 FQGNSA. Trimming took off 5 bases at V and 3 bases at J, with 15 bases between the two ends. The CDR3 sequence is 15 residues long. CDR3 amino acids: CASSTRGLLTDTQYF. The CDR3 DNA follows: TGTGCCAGCAGCACCCGTGGACTCCTGACAGATACGCAGTATTTT.

This chain links TRBV6-2 or TRBV6-3 with TRBJ1-2; D unresolved. Deletions cut 6 bases from V and 6 bases from J, with 14 bases between. The CDR3 is 13 amino acids. The germline V gene encodes CDR1 MNHEY and CDR2 SVGEGT. Here the CDR3 DNA reads TGTGCCAGCAGCTACGTGTGGGCAGATGGCTACACCTTC. Translated, it gives CASSYVWADGYTF.

This clonotype was recorded a few times. This chain links TRBV12-3 or TRBV12-4 with TRBJ2-7, with D tentatively TRBD1 (7 bases). V was cut by 1 base and J by 1 base, with 11 bases left in between. This CDR3 spans 15 amino acids. The CDR3 region is CASSLGRGRSYEQYF. The CDR3, as DNA: TGTGCCAGCAGTTTAGGGAGGGGGCGGTCCTACGAGCAGTACTTC.

This clonotype came up once. This may come from a read error, since a much larger clone is one base off. The chain carries TRBV7-9 and TRBJ1-3, with D maybe TRBD1 (5 bases). Germline-derived CDR1 and CDR2 are SEHNR and FQNEAQ (reference sequence). The CDR3 runs 16 residues. CDR3 sequence reads: CASSTPRGRAGNAIYF. In DNA, the CDR3 is TGTGCCAGCAGCACACCCCGGGGCCGAGCAGGAAACGCCATATATTTT.

The gene calls are TRBV7-4 and TRBJ1-4; 7 nucleotides match TRBD1. CDR1 and CDR2 from the germline V gene are SGHVT and SQSDAQ. CDR3 length: 14 amino acids. The J segment lost 4 bases and the V segment lost 10 bases, leaving 9 bases of the junction unmatched. The chain's CDR3 is CANSKQGFNEKLFF. In DNA, the CDR3 is TGTGCCAACTCGAAACAGGGGTTTAATGAAAAACTGTTTTTT.

The V and J genes are TRBV4-3 and TRBJ2-7; D is ambiguous. CDR1 and CDR2 (germline): LGHNA, YSLEER. The CDR3 is made up of 16 amino acids. The germline V and J ends were trimmed by 1 base and 4 bases, with 17 bases remaining between them. The CDR3 DNA reads as TGCGCCAGCAGCCAAGCCAGCCGAATCGATGGATACGAGCAGTACTTC. Encoded protein: CASSQASRIDGYEQYF.

V usage is TRBV18 and J usage is TRBJ1-2; D possibly corresponds to TRBD1 (5 bases). This CDR3 has 15 residues. The V and J ends lost 0 bases and 4 bases respectively, with 12 bases between them. From germline, CDR1 is KGHSH and CDR2 LQKENI. The CDR3 reads CASSPPGGAPYGYTF. DNA for the CDR3: TGTGCCAGCTCACCACCTGGCGGGGCACCCTATGGCTACACCTTC.

On this clonotype itself: At one boundary the junction diverges from the germline segment, which might be a read error. This rearrangement joins TRBV10-3 to TRBJ2-1; D is undetermined. The germline V gene encodes CDR1 ENHRY and CDR2 SYGVKD. The CDR3 sequence is 13 residues long. DNA for the CDR3: TGTGCCATCAGTAAGTCAGGTGGGGATGAGCAGTTCTTC. Protein sequence: CAISKSGGDEQFF.

The chain has TRBV7-6 and TRBJ2-2; 9 positions agree with TRBD1. Germline V gene data show CDR1 as SGHVS and CDR2 as FNYEAQ. The CDR3 loop spans 18 amino acids. The V segment lost 8 bases and the J segment 4 bases; nucleotides outside the gene matches: 17. The CDR3 sequence is CASGARRRDREFTGELFF. The CDR3 DNA reads as TGTGCCAGCGGGGCCCGCCGTAGGGACAGGGAATTCACCGGGGAGCTGTTTTTT.

This clonotype was picked up a small number of times. The gene calls are TRBV7-6 and TRBJ2-1; TRBD2 might be the D (6 bases). CDR1 is SGHVS, CDR2 FNYEAQ, per germline. The length of the CDR3 is 16 residues. Trimming cost V 1 base and J 10 bases, with 20 bases left between them. CDR3 bases: TGTGCCAGCAGCTTAGAGGCGGGGCAGGCTTTTGGCGAGCAGTTCTTC. Translation gives CASSLEAGQAFGEQFF.

J is TRBJ1-1 and V is TRBV4-3, with D hard to call. This CDR3 region has 15 residues. CDR1 and CDR2 (germline): LGHNA, YSLEER. Trimming pared 5 bases from V and 0 bases from J, leaving 13 bases between. This CDR3 reads CASSLSASMNTEAFF. The CDR3 nucleotides read TGCGCCAGCAGCTTATCCGCCAGCATGAACACTGAAGCTTTCTTT.